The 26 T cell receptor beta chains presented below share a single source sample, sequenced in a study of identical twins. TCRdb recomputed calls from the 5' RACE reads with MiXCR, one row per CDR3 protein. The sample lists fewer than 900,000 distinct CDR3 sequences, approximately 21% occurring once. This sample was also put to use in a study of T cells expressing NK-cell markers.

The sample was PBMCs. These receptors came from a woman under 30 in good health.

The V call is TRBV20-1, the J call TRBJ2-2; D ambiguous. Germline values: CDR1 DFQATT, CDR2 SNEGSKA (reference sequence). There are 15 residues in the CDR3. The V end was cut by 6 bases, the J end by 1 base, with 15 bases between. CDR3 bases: TGCAGTGCCGCCATGGGTTTCAGGAACACCGGGGAGCTGTTTTTT. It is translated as CSAAMGFRNTGELFF.

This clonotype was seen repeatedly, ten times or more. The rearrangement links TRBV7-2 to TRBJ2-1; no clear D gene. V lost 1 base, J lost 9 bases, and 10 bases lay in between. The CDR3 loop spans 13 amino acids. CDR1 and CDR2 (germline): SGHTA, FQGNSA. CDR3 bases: TGTGCCAGCAGCTTAGGGACCCTTGGTGAGCAGTTCTTC. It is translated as CASSLGTLGEQFF.

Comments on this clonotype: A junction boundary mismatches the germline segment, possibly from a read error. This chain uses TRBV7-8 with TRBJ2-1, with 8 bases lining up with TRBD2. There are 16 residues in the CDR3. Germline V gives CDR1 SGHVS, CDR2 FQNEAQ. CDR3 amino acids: CASSWGGLAGRNEQLF. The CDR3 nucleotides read TGTGCCAGCAGCTGGGGGGGATTAGCGGGGCGTAATGAGCAGCTCTTC.

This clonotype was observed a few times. The CDR3 bases are TGCAGTGCGAAGACTAGTAATGAGCAGTTCTTC. Translating it yields CSAKTSNEQFF. The chain couples TRBV20-1 to TRBJ2-1; D perhaps matches TRBD2 (6 bases). CDR3 size: 11 residues. Deletions cut 6 bases from V and 7 bases from J, with 10 bases between. Germline CDR1 reads DFQATT; CDR2 reads SNEGSKA (reference sequence).

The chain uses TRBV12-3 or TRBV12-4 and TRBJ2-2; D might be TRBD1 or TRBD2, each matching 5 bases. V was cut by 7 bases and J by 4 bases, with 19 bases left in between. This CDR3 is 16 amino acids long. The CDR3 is CASNLLGRGRTGELFF. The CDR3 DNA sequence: TGTGCCAGCAACTTGTTGGGCCGGGGACGCACCGGGGAGCTGTTTTTT.

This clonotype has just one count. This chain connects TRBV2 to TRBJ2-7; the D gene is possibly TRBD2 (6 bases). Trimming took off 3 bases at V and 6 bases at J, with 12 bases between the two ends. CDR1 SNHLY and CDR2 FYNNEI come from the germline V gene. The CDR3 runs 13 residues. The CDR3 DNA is TGTGCCAGCAGTGAGGAGGGGCGAACCGAGCAGTACTTC. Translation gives CASSEEGRTEQYF. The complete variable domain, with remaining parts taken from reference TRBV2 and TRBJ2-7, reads EPEVTQTPSHQVTQMGQEVILRCVPISNHLYFYWYRQILGQKVEFLVSFYNNEISEKSEIFDDQFSVERPDGSNFTLKIRSTKLEDSAMYFCASSEEGRTEQYFGPGTRLTVT.

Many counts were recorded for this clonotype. Written as DNA, the CDR3 is TGCAGTGCTAGTGGGGATCAAGAGACCCAGTACTTC. Protein product: CSASGDQETQYF. The chain is built from TRBV20-1 and TRBJ2-5, with D uncertain. The V end lost 3 bases, the J end lost 2 bases, and 7 bases lay between the germline ends. The germline gives CDR1 DFQATT, CDR2 SNEGSKA (reference sequence). The CDR3 is 12 residues long.

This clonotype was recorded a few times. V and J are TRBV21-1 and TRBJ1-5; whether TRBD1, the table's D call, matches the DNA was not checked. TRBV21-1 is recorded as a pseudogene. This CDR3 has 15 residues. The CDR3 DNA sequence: TGTGCCAGCAGCCCCGGGGAAGGGGGATATCAGCCCCAGCATTTT. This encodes CASSPGEGGYQPQHF.

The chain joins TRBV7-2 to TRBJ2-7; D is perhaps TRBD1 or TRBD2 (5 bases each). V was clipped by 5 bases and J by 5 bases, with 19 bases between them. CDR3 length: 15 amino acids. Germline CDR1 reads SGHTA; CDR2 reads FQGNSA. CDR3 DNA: TGTGCCAGCAGCCGAGCCGGGACCCCTGACCACGAGCAGTACTTC. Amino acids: CASSRAGTPDHEQYF.

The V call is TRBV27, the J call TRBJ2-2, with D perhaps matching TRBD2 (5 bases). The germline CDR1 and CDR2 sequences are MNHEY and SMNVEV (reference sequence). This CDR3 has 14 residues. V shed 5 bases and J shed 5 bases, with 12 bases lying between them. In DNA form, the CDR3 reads TGTGCCAGCAGTCTAATGCGCGGGACCGGGGAGCTGTTTTTT. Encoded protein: CASSLMRGTGELFF.

The CDR3 is CASSLSTGLYGYTF. DNA of the CDR3: TGTGCCAGCAGTTTATCTACAGGGCTCTATGGCTACACCTTC. The rearrangement joins TRBV27 to TRBJ1-2, with TRBD1 as a possible D gene (6 bases). The length of the CDR3 is 14 residues. Trimming left V 0 bases short and J 4 bases short, with 9 bases between. Germline CDR1 MNHEY, CDR2 SMNVEV (reference sequence).

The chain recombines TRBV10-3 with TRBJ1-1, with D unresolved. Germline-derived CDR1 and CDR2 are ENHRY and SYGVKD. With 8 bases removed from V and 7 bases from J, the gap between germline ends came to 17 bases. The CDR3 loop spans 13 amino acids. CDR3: CAIGAVMADEAFF. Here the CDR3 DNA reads TGTGCCATCGGTGCGGTTATGGCCGATGAAGCTTTCTTT.

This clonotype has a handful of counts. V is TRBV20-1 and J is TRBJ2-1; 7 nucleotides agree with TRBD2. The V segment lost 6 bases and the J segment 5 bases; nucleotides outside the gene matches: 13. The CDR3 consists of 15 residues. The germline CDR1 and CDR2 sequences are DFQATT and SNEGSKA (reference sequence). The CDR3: CSAPAGEGLNNEQFF. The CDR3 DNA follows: TGCAGTGCCCCGGCGGGGGAGGGCCTAAACAATGAGCAGTTCTTC.

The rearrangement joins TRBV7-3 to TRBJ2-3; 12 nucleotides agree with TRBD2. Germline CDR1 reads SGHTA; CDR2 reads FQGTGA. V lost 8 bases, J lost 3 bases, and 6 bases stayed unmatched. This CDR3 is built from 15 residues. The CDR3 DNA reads TGTGCCAGCGGTGCTAGCGGGGGGGCTACAGATACGCAGTATTTT. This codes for CASGASGGATDTQYF.

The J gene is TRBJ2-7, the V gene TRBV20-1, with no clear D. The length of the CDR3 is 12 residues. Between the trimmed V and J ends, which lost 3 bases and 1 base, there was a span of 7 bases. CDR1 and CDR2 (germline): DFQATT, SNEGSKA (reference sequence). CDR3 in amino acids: CSASTASYEQYF. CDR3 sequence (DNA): TGCAGTGCTAGCACTGCGTCCTACGAGCAGTACTTC.

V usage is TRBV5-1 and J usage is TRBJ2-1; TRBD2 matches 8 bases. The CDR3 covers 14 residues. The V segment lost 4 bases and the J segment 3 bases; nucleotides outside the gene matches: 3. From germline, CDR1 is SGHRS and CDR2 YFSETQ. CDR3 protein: CASSGGGIYNEQFF. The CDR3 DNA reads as TGCGCCAGCAGCGGCGGGGGGATCTACAATGAGCAGTTCTTC.

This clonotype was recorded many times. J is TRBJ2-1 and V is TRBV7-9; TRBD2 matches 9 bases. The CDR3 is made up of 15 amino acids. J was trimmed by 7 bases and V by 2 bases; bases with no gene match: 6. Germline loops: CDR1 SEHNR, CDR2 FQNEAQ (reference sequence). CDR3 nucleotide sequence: TGTGCCAGCAGCTTATCAGCGGGAGGTGGGAATGAGCAGTTCTTC. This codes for CASSLSAGGGNEQFF.

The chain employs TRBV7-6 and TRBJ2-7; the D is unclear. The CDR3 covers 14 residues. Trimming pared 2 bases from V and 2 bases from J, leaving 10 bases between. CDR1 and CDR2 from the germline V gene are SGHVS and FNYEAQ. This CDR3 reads CASSLMDGTYEQYF. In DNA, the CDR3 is TGTGCCAGCAGCTTAATGGACGGTACCTACGAGCAGTACTTC.

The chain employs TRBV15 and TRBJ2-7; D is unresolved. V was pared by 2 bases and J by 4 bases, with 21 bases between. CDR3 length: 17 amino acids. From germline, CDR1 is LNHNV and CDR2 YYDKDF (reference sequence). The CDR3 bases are TGTGCCACCAGCAGAACCCCGGCGAGGACGGATGATTACGAGCAGTACTTC. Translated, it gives CATSRTPARTDDYEQYF. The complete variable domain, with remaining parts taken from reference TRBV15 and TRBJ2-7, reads DAMVIQNPRYQVTQFGKPVTLSCSQTLNHNVMYWYQQKSSQAPKLLFHYYDKDFNNEADTPDNFQSRRPNTSFCFLDIRSPGLGDTAMYLCATSRTPARTDDYEQYFGPGTRLTVT.

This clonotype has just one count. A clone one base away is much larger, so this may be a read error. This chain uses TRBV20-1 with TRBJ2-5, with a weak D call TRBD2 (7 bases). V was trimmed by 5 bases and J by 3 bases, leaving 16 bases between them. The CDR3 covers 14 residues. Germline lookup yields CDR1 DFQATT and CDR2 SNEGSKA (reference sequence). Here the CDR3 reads CSAFTGGPKETQYF. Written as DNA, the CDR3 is TGCAGTGCTTTCACCGGGGGGCCTAAAGAGACCCAGTACTTC.

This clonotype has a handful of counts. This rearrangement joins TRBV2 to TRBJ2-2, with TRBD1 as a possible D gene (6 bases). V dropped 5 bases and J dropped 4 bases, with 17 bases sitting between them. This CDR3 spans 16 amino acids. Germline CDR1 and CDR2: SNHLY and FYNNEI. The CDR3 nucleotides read TGTGCCAGCAGTCCCTCAACGGGACACCCCACCGGGGAGCTGTTTTTT. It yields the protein CASSPSTGHPTGELFF. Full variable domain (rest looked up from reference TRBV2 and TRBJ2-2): EPEVTQTPSHQVTQMGQEVILRCVPISNHLYFYWYRQILGQKVEFLVSFYNNEISEKSEIFDDQFSVERPDGSNFTLKIRSTKLEDSAMYFCASSPSTGHPTGELFFGEGSRLTVL.

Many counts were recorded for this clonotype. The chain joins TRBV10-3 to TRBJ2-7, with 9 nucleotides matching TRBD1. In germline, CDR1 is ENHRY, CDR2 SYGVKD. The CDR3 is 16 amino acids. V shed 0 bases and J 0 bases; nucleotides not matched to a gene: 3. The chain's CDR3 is CAISESGTGSSYEQYF. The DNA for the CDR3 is TGTGCCATCAGTGAGTCTGGGACAGGGAGCTCCTACGAGCAGTACTTC.

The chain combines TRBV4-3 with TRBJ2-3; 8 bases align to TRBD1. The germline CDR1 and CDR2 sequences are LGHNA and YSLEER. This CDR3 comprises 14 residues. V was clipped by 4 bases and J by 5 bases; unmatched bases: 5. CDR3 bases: TGCGCCAGCAGCCGCGGGACAGGTGGAGATACGCAGTATTTT. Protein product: CASSRGTGGDTQYF.

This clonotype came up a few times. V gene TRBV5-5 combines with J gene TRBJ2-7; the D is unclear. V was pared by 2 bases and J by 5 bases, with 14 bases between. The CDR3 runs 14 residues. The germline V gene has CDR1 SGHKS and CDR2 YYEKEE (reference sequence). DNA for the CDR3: TGTGCCAGCAGCTTCCCGGGCTTAGGTCACGAGCAGTACTTC. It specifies CASSFPGLGHEQYF.

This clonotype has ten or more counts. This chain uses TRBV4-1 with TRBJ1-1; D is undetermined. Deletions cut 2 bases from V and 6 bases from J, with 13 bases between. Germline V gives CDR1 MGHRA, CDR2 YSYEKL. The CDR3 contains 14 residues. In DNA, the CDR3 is TGCGCCAGCAGCCAATACCTCGGTAGCGCTGAAGCTTTCTTT. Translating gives CASSQYLGSAEAFF.

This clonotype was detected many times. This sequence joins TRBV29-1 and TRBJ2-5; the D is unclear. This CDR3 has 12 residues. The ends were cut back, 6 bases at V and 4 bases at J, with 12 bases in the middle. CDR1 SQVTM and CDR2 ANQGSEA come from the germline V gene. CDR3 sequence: CSVRALGETQYF. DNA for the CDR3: TGCAGCGTCCGCGCGCTAGGAGAGACCCAGTACTTC.